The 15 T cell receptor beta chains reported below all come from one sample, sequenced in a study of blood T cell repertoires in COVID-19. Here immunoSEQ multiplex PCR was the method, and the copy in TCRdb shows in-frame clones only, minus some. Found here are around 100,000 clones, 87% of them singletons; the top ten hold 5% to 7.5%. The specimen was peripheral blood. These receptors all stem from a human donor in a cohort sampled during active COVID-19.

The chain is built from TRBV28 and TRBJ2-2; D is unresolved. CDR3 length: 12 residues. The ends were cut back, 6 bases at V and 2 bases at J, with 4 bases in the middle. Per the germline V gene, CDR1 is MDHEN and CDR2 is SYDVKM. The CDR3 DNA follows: TGTGCCAGCAGGAGCAACACCGGGGAGCTGTTTTTT. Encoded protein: CASRSNTGELFF. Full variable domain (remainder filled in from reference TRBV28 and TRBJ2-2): DVKVTQSSRYLVKRTGEKVFLECVQDMDHENMFWYRQDPGLGLRLIYFSYDVKMKEKGDIPEGYSVSREKKERFSLILESASTNQTSMYLCASRSNTGELFFGEGSRLTVL.

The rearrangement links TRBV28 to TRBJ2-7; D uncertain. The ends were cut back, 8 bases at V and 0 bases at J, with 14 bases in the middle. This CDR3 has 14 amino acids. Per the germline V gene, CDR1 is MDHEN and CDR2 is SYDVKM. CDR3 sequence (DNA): TGTGCCAGCGTGGCCCAGGTCACCTCCTACGAGCAGTACTTC. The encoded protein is CASVAQVTSYEQYF.

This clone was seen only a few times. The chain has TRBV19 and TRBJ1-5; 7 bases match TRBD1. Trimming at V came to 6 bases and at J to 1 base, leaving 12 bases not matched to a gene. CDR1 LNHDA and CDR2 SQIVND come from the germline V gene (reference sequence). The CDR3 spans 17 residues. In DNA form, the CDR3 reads TGTGCCAGTAGAGTAGACAGGGACACCCTAAGCAATCAGCCCCAGCATTTT. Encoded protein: CASRVDRDTLSNQPQHF.

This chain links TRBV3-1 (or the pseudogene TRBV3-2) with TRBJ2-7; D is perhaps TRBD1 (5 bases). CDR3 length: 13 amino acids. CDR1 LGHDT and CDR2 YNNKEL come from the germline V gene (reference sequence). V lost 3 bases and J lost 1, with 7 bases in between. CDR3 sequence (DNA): TGTGCCAGCAGCCAGGCAGGGTCCTACGAGCAGTACTTC. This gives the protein CASSQAGSYEQYF.

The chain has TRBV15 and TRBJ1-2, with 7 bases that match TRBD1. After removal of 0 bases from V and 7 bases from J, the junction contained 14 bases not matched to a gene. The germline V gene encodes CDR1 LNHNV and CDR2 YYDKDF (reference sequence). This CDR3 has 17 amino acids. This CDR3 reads CATSREAEQGRFGGYTF. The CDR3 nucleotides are TGTGCCACCAGCAGAGAGGCGGAACAGGGGCGTTTTGGTGGCTACACCTTC.

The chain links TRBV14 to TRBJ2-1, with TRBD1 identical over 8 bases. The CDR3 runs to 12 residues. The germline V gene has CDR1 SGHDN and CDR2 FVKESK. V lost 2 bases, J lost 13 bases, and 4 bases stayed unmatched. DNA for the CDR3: TGTGCCAGCAGCCAAACCGGGACAGGACAGTTCTTC. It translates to CASSQTGTGQFF.

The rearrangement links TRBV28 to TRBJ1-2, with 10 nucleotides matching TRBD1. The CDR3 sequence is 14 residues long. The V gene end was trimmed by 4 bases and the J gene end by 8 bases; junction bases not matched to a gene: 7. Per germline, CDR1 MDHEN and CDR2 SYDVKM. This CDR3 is CASSSPGQGGGYTF. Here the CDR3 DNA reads TGTGCCAGCAGTTCTCCCGGACAGGGGGGCGGCTACACCTTC.

CDR3 protein: CASSLKGTDTEAFF. CDR3 coding DNA: TGTGCCAGCAGCTTGAAAGGGACTGACACTGAAGCTTTCTTT. The chain recombines TRBV7-9 with TRBJ1-1; D is possibly TRBD1 (5 bases). V was clipped by 3 bases and J by 3 bases, with 11 bases between them. The germline CDR1 and CDR2 sequences are SEHNR and FQNEAQ (reference sequence). There are 14 residues in the CDR3.

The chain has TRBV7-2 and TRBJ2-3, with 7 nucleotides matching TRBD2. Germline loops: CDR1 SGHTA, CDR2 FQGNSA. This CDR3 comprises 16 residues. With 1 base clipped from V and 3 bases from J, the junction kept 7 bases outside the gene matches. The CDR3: CASSLGGGRITDTQYF. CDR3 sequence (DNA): TGTGCCAGCAGCTTAGGCGGGGGTAGAATAACAGATACGCAGTATTTT. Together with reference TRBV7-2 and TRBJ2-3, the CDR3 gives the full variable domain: GAGVSQSPSNKVTEKGKDVELRCDPISGHTALYWYRQSLGQGLEFLIYFQGNSAPDKSGLPSDRFSAERTGGSVSTLTIQRTQQEDSAVYLCASSLGGGRITDTQYFGPGTRLTVL.

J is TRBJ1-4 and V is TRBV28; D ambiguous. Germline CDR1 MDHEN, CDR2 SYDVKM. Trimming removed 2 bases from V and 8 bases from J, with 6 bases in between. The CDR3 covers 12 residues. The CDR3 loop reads CASSLAGEKLFF. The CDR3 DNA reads TGTGCCAGCAGTTTAGCCGGGGAAAAACTGTTTTTT.

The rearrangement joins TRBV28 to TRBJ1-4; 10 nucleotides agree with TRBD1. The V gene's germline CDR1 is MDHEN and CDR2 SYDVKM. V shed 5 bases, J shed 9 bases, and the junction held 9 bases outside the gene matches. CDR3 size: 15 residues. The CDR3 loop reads CASSLPGQGRKKLFF. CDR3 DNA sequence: TGTGCCAGCAGTCTTCCGGGACAGGGGCGTAAAAAACTGTTTTTT.

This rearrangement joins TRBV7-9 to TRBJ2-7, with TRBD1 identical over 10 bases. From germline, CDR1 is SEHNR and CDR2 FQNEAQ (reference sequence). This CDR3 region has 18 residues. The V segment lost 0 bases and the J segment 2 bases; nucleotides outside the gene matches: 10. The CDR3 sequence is CASSLAAGTGAGAYEQYF. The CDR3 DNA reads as TGTGCCAGCAGCTTAGCGGCCGGGACAGGGGCCGGTGCCTACGAGCAGTACTTC. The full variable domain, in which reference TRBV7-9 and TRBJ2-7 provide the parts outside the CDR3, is DTGVSQNPRHKITKRGQNVTFRCDPISEHNRLYWYRQTLGQGPEFLTYFQNEAQLEKSRLLSDRFSAERPKGSFSTLEIQRTEQGDSAMYLCASSLAAGTGAGAYEQYFGPGTRLTVT.

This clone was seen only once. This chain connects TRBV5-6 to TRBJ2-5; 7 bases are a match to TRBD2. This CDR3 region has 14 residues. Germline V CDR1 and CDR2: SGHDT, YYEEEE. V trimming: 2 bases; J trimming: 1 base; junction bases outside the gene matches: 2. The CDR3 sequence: CASSLLATQETQYF. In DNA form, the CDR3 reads TGTGCCAGCAGCTTACTAGCGACCCAAGAGACCCAGTACTTC. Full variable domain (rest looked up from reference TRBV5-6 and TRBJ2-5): DAGVTQSPTHLIKTRGQQVTLRCSPKSGHDTVSWYQQALGQGPQFIFQYYEEEERQRGNFPDRFSGHQFPNYSSELNVNALLLGDSALYLCASSLLATQETQYFGPGTRLLVL.

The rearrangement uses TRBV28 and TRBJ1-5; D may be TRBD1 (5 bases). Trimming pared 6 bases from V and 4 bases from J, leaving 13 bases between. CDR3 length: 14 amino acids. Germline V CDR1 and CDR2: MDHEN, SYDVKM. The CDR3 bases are TGTGCCAGCAGATCGACAGCGTTGAATCAGCCCCAGCATTTT. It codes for CASRSTALNQPQHF.

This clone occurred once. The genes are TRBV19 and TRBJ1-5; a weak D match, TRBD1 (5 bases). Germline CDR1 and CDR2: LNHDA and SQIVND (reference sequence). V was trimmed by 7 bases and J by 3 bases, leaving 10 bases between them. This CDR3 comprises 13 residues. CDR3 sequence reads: CASNEQVNQPQHF. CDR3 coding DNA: TGTGCCAGTAACGAACAGGTCAATCAGCCCCAGCATTTT.